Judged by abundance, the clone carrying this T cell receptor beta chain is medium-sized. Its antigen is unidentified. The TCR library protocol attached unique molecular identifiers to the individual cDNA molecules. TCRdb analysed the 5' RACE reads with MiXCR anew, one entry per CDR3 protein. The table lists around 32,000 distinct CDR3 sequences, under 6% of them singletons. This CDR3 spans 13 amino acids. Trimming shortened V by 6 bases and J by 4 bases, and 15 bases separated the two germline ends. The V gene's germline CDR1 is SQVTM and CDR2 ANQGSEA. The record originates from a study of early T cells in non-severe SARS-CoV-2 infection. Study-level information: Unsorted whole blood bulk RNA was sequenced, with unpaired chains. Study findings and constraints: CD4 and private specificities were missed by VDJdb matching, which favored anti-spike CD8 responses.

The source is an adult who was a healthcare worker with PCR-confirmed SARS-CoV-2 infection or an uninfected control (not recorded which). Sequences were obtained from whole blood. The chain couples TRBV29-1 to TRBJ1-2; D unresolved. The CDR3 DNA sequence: TGCAGCGTCCTCGACGGACGGATCTATGGCTACACCTTC. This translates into CSVLDGRIYGYTF.